Listed below are T cell receptor beta chains from one sample, sequenced in a study of OX40 agonist ivuxolimab in advanced cancers. Assay: immunoSEQ multiplex PCR; the TCRdb copy retains only in-frame clones and omits some. The table records under 50,000 clones, 92% of them present only once. The source was CD4+ or CD8+ T cells sorted from blood, collected in a trial of the OX40 agonist ivuxolimab. These receptors all stem from an adult with an advanced solid tumor such as melanoma, head and neck, liver or kidney cancer. Each CDR3 is given with its conserved first and last residue. Size is stated for part of the rows, as once, few or many counts, or as a class when the clone is expanded.

>TRBV19|12|NA
CASSMTTTEAFF
>TRBV10-3|14|NA
CAITPAGSTDTQYF
>TRBV6-1|16|NA
CASSEALSGSTDTQYF
>TRBV7-9|14|NA
CASIRGGAGYGYTF
>TRBV5-6|12|large
CASSEGDYEQYF
>TRBV6-5|13|NA
CASSATGRQPQHF
>TRBV4-1|14|NA
CASSQPQAGNEQFF
>TRBV5-6|14|NA
CASRPGTFYNEQFF
>TRBV27|14|once
CASSGGRRVHEQFF
>TRBV6-5|14|NA
CASSYTDSNTEAFF
>TRBV5-1|13|NA
CASSLTGYYEQYF
>TRBV7-9|12|NA
CASTAGAEGAFF
>TRBV11-2|15|NA
CASSLGTLGGNEQFF
>TRBV6-5|13|few
CASSISGSQPQHF
>TRBV7-2|15|NA
CASSLGLALRETQYF
>TRBV10-1|15|NA
CASSENPGPGETQYF
>TRBV7-9|14|NA
CASSLLSGSREQYF
>TRBV7-9|13|NA
CASGRGGNQPQHF
>TRBV27|14|once
CASKTSGKNYEQYF
>TRBV28|19|NA
CASSLFSGRHGTSTDTQYF
>TRBV6-1|13|NA
CASSAGYNQPQHF
>TRBV9|15|NA
CASSDPTAWDTEAFF
>TRBV9|16|NA
CASSVGDPGPPYGYTF
>TRBV23-1|16|NA
CASSPYARQLNQPQHF
>TRBV4-2|16|NA
CASSSTSGIDPKTQYF
>TRBV29-1|12|NA
CTPGGAVGGYTF
>TRBV30|13|NA
CAWGGTSWNEQFF
>TRBV25-1|14|NA
CASSNARFYNKQFF
>TRBV4-1|15|NA
CASSPPGLGSETQYF
>TRBV5-4|14|NA
CASRELSSYNEQFF
>TRBV7-9|15|NA
CASSSNREGVEKLFF
>TRBV29-1|14|NA
CSAPSGDLRDEQFF
>TRBV4-1|15|once
CASSQGRDYLHGAYF
>TRBV4-1|15|NA
CASSQGGGAEGEQFF
>TRBV9|15|NA
CASSPPTGLNTEAFF
>TRBV4-1|14|NA
CASSQDGGSGGYTF
>TRBV4-2|14|once
CASSQGPGANVLTF
>TRBV9|16|NA
CASSPRTGGPTDTQYF
>TRBV14|17|NA
CASSQVLLGLAGSQGFF
>TRBV13|16|NA
CASGHGSGTTTDTQYF
>TRBV13|14|NA
CASSRQGYTGELFF
>TRBV9|16|NA
CASSVASSGIGETQYF
>TRBV9|15|few
CASSVGDSPNQPQHF
>TRBV4-3|15|NA
CASSFRQGGSTEAFF
>TRBV27|15|NA
CASSSGQALRETQYF
>TRBV12-5|15|NA
CASGFAGGPRDTQYF
>TRBV6-4|18|NA
CASPISDLTRQGYNEQFF
>TRBV20-1|11|NA
CSAPRDLEAFF
>TRBV27|13|NA
CASSPNRGQPQHF
>TRBV4-2|17|NA
CASSPGQGDRSYNEQFF
>TRBV29-1|13|NA
CSVTRGLNTEAFF
>TRBV6-1|15|NA
CAAVGQGAGRSGYTF
>TRBV4-1|14|medium-sized
CASSQEGGQETQYF
>TRBV27|13|NA
CASRTSAQGEQYF
>TRBV20-1|11|NA
CSARYSYEQYF
>TRBV4-1|16|NA
CASSQYGTSMSNEQFF
>TRBV7-9|17|NA
CASSFPGSRSGANVLTF
>TRBV28|12|NA
CASRDSGTQAFF